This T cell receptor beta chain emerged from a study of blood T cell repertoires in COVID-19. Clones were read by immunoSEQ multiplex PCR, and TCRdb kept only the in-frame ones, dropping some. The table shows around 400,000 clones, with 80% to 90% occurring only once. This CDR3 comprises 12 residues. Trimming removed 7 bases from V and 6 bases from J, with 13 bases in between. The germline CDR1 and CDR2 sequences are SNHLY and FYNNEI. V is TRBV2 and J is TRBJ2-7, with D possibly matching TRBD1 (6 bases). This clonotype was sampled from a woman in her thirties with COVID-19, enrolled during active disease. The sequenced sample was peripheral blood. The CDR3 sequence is CASTTGLSEQYF. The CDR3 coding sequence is TGTGCCAGCACGACAGGTTTAAGCGAGCAGTACTTC.